Shown below are 29 T cell receptor beta chains from a single sample sequenced in a study of response to subunit inactivated influenza vaccine. TCRdb re-called the RT-PCR reads through MiXCR, storing one row per CDR3 protein. The table has approximately 530,000 distinct CDR3 sequences, approximately 12% seen once. The sequencing here drew on PBMCs from blood, taken more than 35 days after vaccination. Receptors were obtained from a man aged 50 to 59 who received an inactivated influenza vaccine.

In this sample, this clonotype turned up a few times. This chain connects TRBV10-3 to TRBJ2-5; 8 positions agree with TRBD1. Germline V gene lookup returns CDR1 ENHRY and CDR2 SYGVKD. The CDR3 length is 13 residues. V trimming: 10 bases; J trimming: 2 bases; junction bases outside the gene matches: 6. The CDR3 loop reads CATGTGNQETQYF. The CDR3 nucleotides read TGTGCCACCGGGACAGGCAATCAAGAGACCCAGTACTTC.

V is TRBV28 and J is TRBJ2-3; possibly TRBD1 for D (5 bases). Germline-derived CDR1 and CDR2 are MDHEN and SYDVKM. This CDR3 is built from 18 residues. V was pared by 4 bases and J by 1 base, with 21 bases between. CDR3 region: CASSYVRNDSRGTDTQYF. The CDR3 DNA reads TGTGCCAGCAGTTACGTACGAAACGACAGTCGAGGCACAGATACGCAGTATTTT.

This clonotype was seen many times. The chain links TRBV20-1 to TRBJ1-2; no firm D call. CDR3 length: 12 residues. The germline V gene encodes CDR1 DFQATT and CDR2 SNEGSKA (reference sequence). Trimming pared 6 bases from V and 8 bases from J, leaving 16 bases between. This chain's CDR3 is CSAMPFSTGYTF. The CDR3 region has the DNA TGCAGTGCCATGCCCTTTTCGACAGGCTACACCTTC.

The CDR3, as DNA: TGCGCCAGCAGCCAAGATCGTGGGTTCGATACGCAGTATTTT. Encoded protein: CASSQDRGFDTQYF. The chain is built from TRBV4-3 and TRBJ2-3, with unresolved D. Germline V gives CDR1 LGHNA, CDR2 YSLEER. This CDR3 comprises 14 residues. Trimming pared 0 bases from V and 6 bases from J, leaving 10 bases between.

This sequence joins TRBV20-1 and TRBJ1-5, with TRBD1 as a possible D gene (6 bases). V gave up 3 bases and J gave up 2 bases, with 14 bases separating them. Per germline, CDR1 DFQATT and CDR2 SNEGSKA (reference sequence). CDR3 length: 15 residues. The CDR3 DNA reads as TGCAGTGCTAGGCCTACAGGGAGGGGCAATCAGCCCCAGCATTTT. This sequence encodes CSARPTGRGNQPQHF.

This sequence joins TRBV4-1 and TRBJ1-6, with TRBD1 as a possible D gene (6 bases). This CDR3 comprises 16 residues. V was trimmed by 4 bases and J by 8 bases, leaving 18 bases between them. Germline V gene sequence: CDR1 MGHRA, CDR2 YSYEKL. In DNA form, the CDR3 reads TGCGCCAGCAGCCTTTCAACAGGGTTTGAAGATTCACCCCTCCACTTT. Its translation is CASSLSTGFEDSPLHF.

This clonotype was counted many times. V usage is TRBV15 and J usage is TRBJ2-7, with TRBD1 matching 8 bases. Germline V gene data show CDR1 as LNHNV and CDR2 as YYDKDF (reference sequence). V shed 4 bases and J 4 bases; nucleotides not matched to a gene: 6. The CDR3 is made up of 14 amino acids. CDR3 region: CATSTDREPYEQYF. The DNA for the CDR3 is TGTGCCACCAGCACGGACAGGGAGCCTTACGAGCAGTACTTC.

This chain links TRBV12-3 or TRBV12-4 with TRBJ1-5, with TRBD1 as a possible D gene (5 bases). This CDR3 is built from 14 residues. The germline V and J ends were trimmed by 5 bases and 2 bases, with 10 bases remaining between them. The CDR3 DNA follows: TGTGCCAGCAGTCGGGGGAACCGCAATCAGCCCCAGCATTTT. Translating it yields CASSRGNRNQPQHF.

A note on this clonotype: Its ends do not fully match the called genes, so a read error is possible. The chain links TRBV12-5 to TRBJ2-3; no clear D gene. The CDR3 is 15 amino acids. The germline CDR1 and CDR2 sequences are LGHNT and FRNRAP. CDR3 in amino acids: CASGLVLGSTDTQYF. CDR3 DNA sequence: TGTGCTAGTGGTTTGGTTTTGGGCAGCACGGATACGCAGTATTTT.

This clonotype appeared many times. This chain connects TRBV29-1 to TRBJ2-3; D is tentatively TRBD1 or TRBD2 (5 bases each). Between the trimmed V and J ends, which lost 8 bases and 2 bases, there was a span of 14 bases. This CDR3 is built from 13 residues. Germline assignment: CDR1 SQVTM and CDR2 ANQGSEA. The CDR3 sequence: CSSRGRITDTQYF. DNA of the CDR3: TGCAGCTCCCGGGGACGGATCACAGATACGCAGTATTTT.

The gene calls are TRBV27 and TRBJ2-1; 7 bases line up with TRBD2. CDR1 and CDR2 (germline): MNHEY, SMNVEV (reference sequence). This CDR3 region has 14 residues. The V segment lost 6 bases and the J segment 9 bases; nucleotides outside the gene matches: 11. The CDR3 DNA reads TGTGCCAGCAGACTCGGGACTAAGGGTGGTGAGCAGTTCTTC. Encoded protein: CASRLGTKGGEQFF.

This clonotype was detected ten times or more. The genes are TRBV7-9 and TRBJ1-1, with D uncertain. Looked up from germline, CDR1 is SEHNR and CDR2 is FQNEAQ (reference sequence). The CDR3 is 12 amino acids. The germline V and J ends were trimmed by 1 base and 5 bases, with 5 bases remaining between them. In DNA, the CDR3 is TGTGCCAGCAGCTTAGATGGGACTGAAGCTTTCTTT. Amino acids: CASSLDGTEAFF.

The chain employs TRBV10-3 and TRBJ1-3; D is undetermined. V lost 6 bases to trimming and J lost 0 bases, with 12 bases between them. The CDR3 has 15 residues. Per the germline V gene, CDR1 is ENHRY and CDR2 is SYGVKD. The CDR3 nucleotides read TGTGCCATCAGCCCCCAGACTCTCTCTGGAAACACCATATATTTT. As protein: CAISPQTLSGNTIYF.

In this sample, this clonotype turned up a few times. The chain couples TRBV12-3 or TRBV12-4 to TRBJ1-2, with no clear D. Deletions cut 0 bases from V and 3 bases from J, with 8 bases between. This CDR3 has 14 residues. The CDR3 DNA sequence: TGTGCCAGCAGTTTAGCTGTGTCCGACTATGGCTACACCTTC. Translated: CASSLAVSDYGYTF.

This chain's CDR3 is CSAPGPTRGEQFF. The CDR3 DNA sequence: TGCAGCGCTCCGGGCCCGACGCGTGGTGAGCAGTTCTTC. The rearrangement uses TRBV29-1 and TRBJ2-1; no clear D. The CDR3 runs 13 residues. The V gene's germline CDR1 is SQVTM and CDR2 ANQGSEA. Trimming left V 7 bases short and J 9 bases short, with 19 bases between.

The V call is TRBV5-6, the J call TRBJ2-2; maybe TRBD1 (5 bases). This CDR3 comprises 16 residues. Germline assignment: CDR1 SGHDT and CDR2 YYEEEE. V was pared by 3 bases and J by 2 bases, with 14 bases between. The CDR3 bases are TGTGCCAGCAGCTGGCAGGGCGGTAGTAACACCGGGGAGCTGTTTTTT. It yields the protein CASSWQGGSNTGELFF.

This clonotype was detected many times. The chain has TRBV7-2 and TRBJ2-1, with 10 bases fitting TRBD1. CDR3 length: 14 residues. Germline CDR1 SGHTA, CDR2 FQGNSA. V was pared by 4 bases and J by 7 bases, with 4 bases of the junction left unmatched. The CDR3 DNA follows: TGTGCCAGCAGCTCAGACAGGGGGCGGAATGAGCAGTTCTTC. This sequence encodes CASSSDRGRNEQFF.

This clonotype was seen only a few times. The chain links TRBV10-3 to TRBJ2-1; D is possibly TRBD1 or TRBD2 (6 bases each). The CDR3 is made up of 18 amino acids. V was shortened by 4 bases and J by 4 bases, with 23 bases between the two germline ends. Looked up from germline, CDR1 is ENHRY and CDR2 is SYGVKD. CDR3 in DNA: TGTGCCATCAGTGGAGAGGGGGGTCCAGCGGCAGCTTACAATGAGCAGTTCTTC. Translated, it gives CAISGEGGPAAAYNEQFF.

This clonotype has just a few counts. J is TRBJ2-1 and V is TRBV15; 9 bases line up with TRBD2. The CDR3 has 15 amino acids. Trimming cost V 1 base and J 5 bases; bases outside gene matches: 3. The germline V gene encodes CDR1 LNHNV and CDR2 YYDKDF (reference sequence). As DNA, the CDR3 is TGTGCCACCAGCAGAGTGCTAGCGGGACACAATGAGCAGTTCTTC. Its protein product is CATSRVLAGHNEQFF.

This clonotype was detected only a few times. This CDR3 is missing its conserved last phenylalanine or tryptophan, likely due to a read error. It is unclear where the CDR3 begins or ends on the DNA, so no DNA is shown, and the CDR3 is as TCRdb lists it. The chain is built from TRBV6-1 and TRBJ1-1. The length of the CDR3 is 14 amino acids, counting both ends. The germline gives CDR1 MNHNS, CDR2 SASEGT. The CDR3 reads CASSVDGALKIGLG.

The chain has TRBV7-6 and TRBJ2-1; tentative D call: TRBD2 (5 bases). Germline V lookup: CDR1 SGHVS, CDR2 FNYEAQ. V lost 5 bases and J lost 2, with 16 bases in between. The CDR3 has 16 residues. Here the CDR3 DNA reads TGTGCCAGCAGCCCCGCGTTGGTGACTACCTACAATGAGCAGTTCTTC. This gives the protein CASSPALVTTYNEQFF.

This sequence joins TRBV4-3 and TRBJ2-7, with D perhaps TRBD2 (7 bases). V lost 3 bases to trimming and J lost 0 bases, with 15 bases between them. CDR1 LGHNA and CDR2 YSLEER come from the germline V gene. The CDR3 spans 16 residues. The CDR3 DNA is TGCGCCAGCAGCCATGGCGTCGGGGGGCACTCCTACGAGCAGTACTTC. Protein sequence: CASSHGVGGHSYEQYF.

The sample holds a few counts of this clonotype. V and J are TRBV14 and TRBJ1-1; no firm D call. The CDR3 runs 14 residues. The V gene's germline CDR1 is SGHDN and CDR2 FVKESK. V lost 1 base to trimming and J lost 0 bases, with 6 bases between them. Here the CDR3 DNA reads TGTGCCAGCAGCCAAGGGAGAGTGAACACTGAAGCTTTCTTT. Its translation is CASSQGRVNTEAFF.

This clonotype was observed a few times. V and J are TRBV11-2 and TRBJ2-7, with D tentatively TRBD2 (5 bases). The CDR3 loop spans 13 amino acids. Trimming removed 2 bases at V and 6 bases at J, with 11 bases between. In germline, CDR1 is SGHAT, CDR2 FQNNGV. The CDR3 sequence: CASSLRRVAEQYF. The CDR3 coding sequence is TGTGCCAGCAGCTTAAGGCGGGTCGCCGAGCAGTACTTC. The complete variable domain, with remaining parts taken from reference TRBV11-2 and TRBJ2-7, reads EAGVAQSPRYKIIEKRQSVAFWCNPISGHATLYWYQQILGQGPKLLIQFQNNGVVDDSQLPKDRFSAERLKGVDSTLKIQPAKLEDSAVYLCASSLRRVAEQYFGPGTRLTVT.

This clonotype was seen a few times. The chain is built from TRBV7-9 and TRBJ1-6; D gene ambiguous. CDR3 length: 11 residues. The germline V and J ends were trimmed by 1 base and 14 bases, with 6 bases remaining between them. CDR1 SEHNR and CDR2 FQNEAQ come from the germline V gene (reference sequence). The CDR3 spells CASSLGPALHF. As DNA, the CDR3 is TGTGCCAGCAGCTTAGGACCGGCCCTCCACTTT.

In its sample, this clonotype was seen a few times. The gene calls are TRBV12-3 or TRBV12-4 and TRBJ2-1; perhaps TRBD2 as D (6 bases). V gave up 5 bases and J gave up 9 bases, with 11 bases separating them. The CDR3 runs to 12 residues. The CDR3 DNA sequence: TGTGCCAGCAGTAACGGGGGACTTGAGCAGTTCTTC. Translated: CASSNGGLEQFF.

Only one count was recorded for this clonotype. The chain is built from TRBV3-1 and TRBJ2-1; TRBD2 aligns across 8 bases. Germline V lookup: CDR1 LGHDT, CDR2 YNNKEL (reference sequence). There are 15 residues in the CDR3. The trim removed 3 bases at V and 6 bases at J, leaving 7 bases unmatched. The CDR3 coding sequence is TGTGCCAGCAGCCACAAGCGGGGGTTTTGCAATGAGCAGTTCTTC. It translates to CASSHKRGFCNEQFF.

This clonotype was picked up a small number of times. The V and J genes are TRBV28 and TRBJ2-4; D gene unclear. The germline V and J ends were trimmed by 6 bases and 0 bases, with 9 bases remaining between them. Germline CDR1 and CDR2: MDHEN and SYDVKM. The CDR3 has 14 amino acids. The CDR3 loop is CASRRVGAKNIQYF. The CDR3 region has the DNA TGTGCCAGCAGAAGGGTGGGAGCCAAAAACATTCAGTACTTC. The entire variable domain, with the rest obtained from reference TRBV28 and TRBJ2-4, is as follows: DVKVTQSSRYLVKRTGEKVFLECVQDMDHENMFWYRQDPGLGLRLIYFSYDVKMKEKGDIPEGYSVSREKKERFSLILESASTNQTSMYLCASRRVGAKNIQYFGAGTRLSVL.

This clonotype was seen just once. The chain couples TRBV2 to TRBJ2-2; 10 bases are shared with TRBD2. CDR1 is SNHLY and CDR2 is FYNNEI in the germline V gene. There are 14 residues in the CDR3. V lost 7 bases, J lost 7 bases, and 6 bases stayed unmatched. The CDR3 protein is CASILAGVGGELFF. The CDR3, as DNA: TGTGCCAGCATCCTAGCGGGAGTTGGCGGGGAGCTGTTTTTT.